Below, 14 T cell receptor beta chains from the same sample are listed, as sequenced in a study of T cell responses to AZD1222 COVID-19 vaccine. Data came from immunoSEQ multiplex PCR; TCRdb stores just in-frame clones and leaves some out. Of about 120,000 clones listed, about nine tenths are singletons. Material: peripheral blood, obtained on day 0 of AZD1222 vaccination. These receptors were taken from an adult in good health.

The CDR3 DNA follows: TGTGCCAGCTCGTCCGGGACAGGGGACAACAATGAGCAGTTCTTC. It specifies CASSSGTGDNNEQFF. This sequence joins TRBV18 and TRBJ2-1; 10 nucleotides align to TRBD1. The germline V gene has CDR1 KGHSH and CDR2 LQKENI. The CDR3 has 15 residues. With V trimmed by 6 bases and J by 5 bases, 7 bases remained unmatched. Variable domain in full (rest from reference TRBV18 and TRBJ2-1): NAGVMQNPRHLVRRRGQEARLRCSPMKGHSHVYWYRQLPEEGLKFMVYLQKENIIDESGMPKERFSAEFPKEGPSILRIQQVVRGDSAAYFCASSSGTGDNNEQFFGPGTRLTVL.

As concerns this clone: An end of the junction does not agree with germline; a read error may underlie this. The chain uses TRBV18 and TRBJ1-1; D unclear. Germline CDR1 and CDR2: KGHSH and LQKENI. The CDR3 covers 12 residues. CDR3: CASSPGNSEAFF. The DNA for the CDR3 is TGTGCCAGCTCACCAGGGAACAGTGAAGCTTTCTTT.

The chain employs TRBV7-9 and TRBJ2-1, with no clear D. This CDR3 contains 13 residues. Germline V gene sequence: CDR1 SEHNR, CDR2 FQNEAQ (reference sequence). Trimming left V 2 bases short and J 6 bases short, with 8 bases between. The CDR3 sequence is CASSLQLSNEQFF. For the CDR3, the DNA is TGTGCCAGCAGCTTACAACTTTCCAATGAGCAGTTCTTC.

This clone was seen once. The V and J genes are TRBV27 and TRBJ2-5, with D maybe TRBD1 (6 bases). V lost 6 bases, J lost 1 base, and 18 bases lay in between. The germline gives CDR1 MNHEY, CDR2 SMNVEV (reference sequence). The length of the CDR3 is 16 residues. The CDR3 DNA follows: TGTGCCAGCAGCTCCGACAGGTCCCCACGCCAAGAGACCCAGTACTTC. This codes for CASSSDRSPRQETQYF.

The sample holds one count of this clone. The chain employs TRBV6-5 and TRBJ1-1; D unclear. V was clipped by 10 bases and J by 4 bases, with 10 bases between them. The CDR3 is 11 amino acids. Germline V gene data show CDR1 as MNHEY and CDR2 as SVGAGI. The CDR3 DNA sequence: TGTGCCACGCTGAGTGGCACTGAAGCTTTCTTT. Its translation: CATLSGTEAFF.

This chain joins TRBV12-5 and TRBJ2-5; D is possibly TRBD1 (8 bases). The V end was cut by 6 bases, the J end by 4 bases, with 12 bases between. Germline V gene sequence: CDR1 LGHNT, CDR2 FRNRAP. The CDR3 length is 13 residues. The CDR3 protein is CASGTGEGETQYF. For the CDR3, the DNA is TGTGCTAGTGGGACAGGGGAGGGAGAGACCCAGTACTTC.

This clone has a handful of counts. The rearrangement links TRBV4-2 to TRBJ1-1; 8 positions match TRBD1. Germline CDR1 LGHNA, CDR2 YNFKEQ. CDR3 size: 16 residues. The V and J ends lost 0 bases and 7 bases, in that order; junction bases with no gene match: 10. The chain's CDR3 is CASSQDQTGVVSEAFF. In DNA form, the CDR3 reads TGTGCCAGCAGCCAAGATCAGACAGGGGTAGTAAGTGAAGCTTTCTTT.

The DNA of the CDR3 is TGTGCCAGCAGTTTGTCGACTAGACTCTACGAGCAGTACTTC. Encoded protein: CASSLSTRLYEQYF. The chain has TRBV27 and TRBJ2-7, with a tentative D call TRBD2 (6 bases). Deletions cut 3 bases from V and 3 bases from J, with 12 bases between. Per the germline V gene, CDR1 is MNHEY and CDR2 is SMNVEV (reference sequence). This CDR3 contains 14 residues.

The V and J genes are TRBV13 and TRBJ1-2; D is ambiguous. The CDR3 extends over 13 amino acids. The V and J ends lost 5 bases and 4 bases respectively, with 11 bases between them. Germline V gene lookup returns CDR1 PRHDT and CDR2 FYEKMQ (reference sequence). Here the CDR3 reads CASSQDLTYGYTF. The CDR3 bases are TGTGCCAGCAGCCAGGACTTGACCTATGGCTACACCTTC.

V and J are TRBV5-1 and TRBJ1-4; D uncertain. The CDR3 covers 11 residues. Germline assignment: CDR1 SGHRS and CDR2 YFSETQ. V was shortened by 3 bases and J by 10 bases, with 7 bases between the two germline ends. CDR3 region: CASSSDGKLFF. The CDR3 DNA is TGCGCCAGCAGCTCCGATGGAAAACTGTTTTTT. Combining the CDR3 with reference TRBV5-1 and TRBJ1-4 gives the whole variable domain KAGVTQTPRYLIKTRGQQVTLSCSPISGHRSVSWYQQTPGQGLQFLFEYFSETQRNKGNFPGRFSGRQFSNSRSEMNVSTLELGDSALYLCASSSDGKLFFGSGTQLSVL.

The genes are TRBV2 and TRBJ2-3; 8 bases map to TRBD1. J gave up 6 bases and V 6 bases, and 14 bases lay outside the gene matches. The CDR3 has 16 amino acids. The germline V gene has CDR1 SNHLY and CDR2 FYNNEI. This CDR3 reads CASRPERTGRWDTQYF. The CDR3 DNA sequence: TGTGCCAGCAGGCCCGAGCGGACAGGGAGGTGGGATACGCAGTATTTT.

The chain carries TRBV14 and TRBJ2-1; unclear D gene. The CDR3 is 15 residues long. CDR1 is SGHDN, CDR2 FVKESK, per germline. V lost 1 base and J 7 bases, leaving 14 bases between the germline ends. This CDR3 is CASSQVGRVKNEQFF. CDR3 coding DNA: TGTGCCAGCAGCCAAGTTGGTCGGGTCAAGAATGAGCAGTTCTTC.

CDR3 sequence (DNA): TGCGCCAGCAGCGGGGGGAATTCACCCCTCCACTTT. It is translated as CASSGGNSPLHF. The chain has TRBV10-1 and TRBJ1-6; D perhaps matches TRBD1 (5 bases). The CDR3 is 12 amino acids. The germline CDR1 and CDR2 sequences are WNHNN and SYGVQD (reference sequence). V was clipped by 6 bases and J by 7 bases, with 7 bases between them.

The CDR3 is CAISESTRDSLSYNEQFF. CDR3 bases: TGTGCCATCAGTGAGTCGACTAGGGACAGCCTCTCCTACAATGAGCAGTTCTTC. The chain has TRBV10-3 and TRBJ2-1; the D gene is possibly TRBD1 (7 bases). The CDR3 runs to 18 residues. Trimming shortened V by 0 bases and J by 0 bases, and 15 bases separated the two germline ends. Germline V gene sequence: CDR1 ENHRY, CDR2 SYGVKD.